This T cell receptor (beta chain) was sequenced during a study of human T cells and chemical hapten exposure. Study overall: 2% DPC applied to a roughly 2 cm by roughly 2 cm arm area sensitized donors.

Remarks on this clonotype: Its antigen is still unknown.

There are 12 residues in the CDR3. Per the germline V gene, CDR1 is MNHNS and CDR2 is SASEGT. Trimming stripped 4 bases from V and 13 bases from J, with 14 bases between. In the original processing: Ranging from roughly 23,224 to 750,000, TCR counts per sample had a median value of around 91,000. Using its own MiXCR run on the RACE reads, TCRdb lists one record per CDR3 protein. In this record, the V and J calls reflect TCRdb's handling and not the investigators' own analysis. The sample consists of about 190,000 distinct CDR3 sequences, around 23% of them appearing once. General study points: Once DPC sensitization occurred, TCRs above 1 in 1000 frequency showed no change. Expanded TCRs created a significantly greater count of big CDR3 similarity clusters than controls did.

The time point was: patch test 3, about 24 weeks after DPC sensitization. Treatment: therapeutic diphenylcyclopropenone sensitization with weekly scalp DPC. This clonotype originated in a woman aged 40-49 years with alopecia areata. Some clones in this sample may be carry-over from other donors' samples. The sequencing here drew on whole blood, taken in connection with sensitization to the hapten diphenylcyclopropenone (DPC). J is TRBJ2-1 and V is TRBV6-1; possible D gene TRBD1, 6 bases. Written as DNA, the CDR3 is TGTGCCAGCAGTGGGCAGGGGCAGGACCAGTTCTTC. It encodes CASSGQGQDQFF.